A selection of T cell receptor beta chains follows, all from one sample in a study of graft-versus-host responses after intestinal transplantation. No antigen is known for these receptors. The assay was immunoSEQ multiplex PCR, and TCRdb's table has in-frame clones only and misses some. The sample holds about 40,000 clones, about 95% seen once. Sequenced here: unstimulated CD8+ T cells sorted from spleen or lymph node cells, sampled before transplant. Receptors originate from a human donor who was the organ donor for an intestinal transplant. Each CDR3 is given with its conserved first and last residue. A D gene is named only where the DNA matches it firmly. Not all rows give a size; the values are once, few, many and, for expanded clones, a class.

.	14	TRBV9	.	TRBJ2-7	TGTGCCAGCAGCGTAGACTCAGGACCCTACGAGCAGTACTTC	CASSVDSGPYEQYF
.	15	TRBV30	TRBD2	TRBJ2-7	TGTGCCTGGAGTGGGGGGGCGGGGGGCCCTGGTGAGCAGTACTTC	CAWSGGAGGPGEQYF
.	19	TRBV4-3	.	TRBJ2-3	TGCGCCAGCAGCCAAGGAGGGGCGGGGTTCGTCCTCGGCGCAGATACGCAGTATTTT	CASSQGGAGFVLGADTQYF
.	13	TRBV10-2	.	TRBJ1-1	TGCGCCAGCACTTTGTTGGTGAACACTGAAGCTTTCTTT	CASTLLVNTEAFF
.	20	TRBV6-8	TRBD2	TRBJ2-1	TGTGCCAGCAGTTACCCGTTCGGAGCGGGGGGTTCTACCTCCTACAATGAGCAGTTCTTC	CASSYPFGAGGSTSYNEQFF
once	15	TRBV10-2	TRBD2	TRBJ2-1	TGCGCCAGCAGTGATTCCGGGGGGGCCTTCAATGAGCAGTTCTTC	CASSDSGGAFNEQFF
.	15	TRBV5-6	.	TRBJ2-3	TGTGCCAGCAAGCCGCGTCCGGGAGTTCCAGATACGCAGTATTTT	CASKPRPGVPDTQYF
.	14	TRBV4-1	TRBD2	TRBJ2-5	TGCGCCAGCAGCCCGGGACTATTACAAGAGACCCAGTACTTC	CASSPGLLQETQYF
.	15	TRBV27	TRBD1	TRBJ1-5	TGTGCCAGCAGTTCGGGACAGAGGGGTATCCAGCCCCAGCATTTT	CASSSGQRGIQPQHF
.	14	TRBV11-2	.	TRBJ2-2	TGTGCCAGCACCTCACACAGGGTGGCCGGGGAGCTGTTTTTT	CASTSHRVAGELFF
.	13	TRBV7-3	.	TRBJ1-1	TGTGCCAGCAGCTTAACCGGCGGCGTTGAAGCTTTCTTT	CASSLTGGVEAFF
.	16	TRBV7-8	.	TRBJ2-1	TGTGCCAGCAGCTTAGCTTTGGGGCAGAGGTACAATGAGCAGTTCTTC	CASSLALGQRYNEQFF
.	17	TRBV5-1	TRBD2	TRBJ2-3	TGCGCCAGCAGCTTCATTCTAGCGGCCAGACGCACAGATACGCAGTATTTT	CASSFILAARRTDTQYF
.	13	TRBV19	.	TRBJ1-2	TGTGCCAGGCGAGCTCGCAGGGGATATGGCTACACCTTC	CARRARRGYGYTF
.	18	TRBV4-3	.	TRBJ2-7	TGCGCCAGCAGCCAAGATCGAAACCACGGGACGGGGACCTACGAGCAGTACTTC	CASSQDRNHGTGTYEQYF
.	11	TRBV20-1	.	TRBJ1-2	TGCAGTGCCCCCTGGGGCGATGGCTACACCTTC	CSAPWGDGYTF
once	17	TRBV4-3	TRBD2	TRBJ2-7	TGCGCCAGCAGCCAAAACTGGGGAGGGACCTTTGGCTACGAGCAGTACTTC	CASSQNWGGTFGYEQYF
.	16	TRBV6-5	.	TRBJ2-6	TGTGCCAGCAGTTACGCCCAGGGGTCTGCGGCCAACGTCCTGACTTTC	CASSYAQGSAANVLTF